This TCR beta chain was recovered during a study of blood T cell repertoires in COVID-19 (dated by TCRdb to 2020 to 2022). The study in broad terms: Samples from collaborators originated in the United States, Italy and Spain and spanned both the acute and convalescent phases of COVID-19. The repertoires were released in a freely available public database meant as a resource for research on the immune response to SARS-CoV-2. Where HLA class I and class II types were available, the types were taken from metadata supplied by the sample provider, not from assay-based typing. A de-identified subject ID, COVID-19 status, age in years and sex were almost always included in the sample metadata. The dataset comprised deeply sampled blood TCRbeta repertoires from subjects exposed to, actively infected with, or recovered from COVID-19. Samples came from the ongoing ImmuneRACE study (first 160 participants) plus 1,254 subjects from 6 global collaborators. The material from the prospective study consisted of cDNA or gDNA derived from T cells, B-cell-depleted T cells, or PBMCs. General findings and caveats noted by the study authors: The amount of clinical and demographic metadata varied by source and participant and was provided uncurated.

At one collaborating source in Seattle, patients were enrolled during active infection and were followed longitudinally through the course of disease. Each collaborating institution followed its own protocols to collect whole blood in K2EDTA tubes. Collaborator samples were shipped for TCRbeta analysis as frozen whole blood, isolated PBMCs, or DNA extracted from either sample type. As to this clone: It has no known antigen specificity. No qualities accompany the bases; no much larger clone lies one base away.

TCRbeta CDR3 regions were amplified from genomic DNA using the immunoSEQ Assay, a bias-controlled multiplex PCR. The paper's data handling went like this. Nucleated cell counts per sample were estimated from amplification of reference gene primers within the assay. To quantify the absolute abundance of each unique TCRbeta CDR3 rearrangement, sequence reads were collapsed and filtered. For each sample, productive Simpson clonality was calculated as the square root of Simpson's diversity index over productive rearrangements. Drawn from immuneACCESS, this table holds only the in-frame rearrangements with V and J called that TCRdb kept. Clones are partly lost; checked studies trace under half to an unresolved V gene and leave the rest unexplained. V and J calls and clone size are given by that table; D and trimming were obtained from the DNA. The sample table shows over 85,000 clones, and about 85% are seen once. The top ten clones comprise approximately 3% of the sample.

The source material was peripheral blood. The source of this sequence is a woman at least 80 years old with COVID-19, enrolled during active disease.

Here the CDR3 is given as CASSEFSGASEPDTQYF. The bases read TGTGCCAGCAGTGAATTTTCCGGGGCTAGCGAGCCCGATACGCAGTATTTT. The V and J segments used are TRBV6-1 and TRBJ2-3; possibly the D gene is TRBD2, per 6 matching bases. From the cysteine through the phenylalanine, the CDR3 covers 17 amino acids. The sequence is cut down to CDR3 DNA, 51 bases in frame from base 1. CDR1 and CDR2 are read off the germline V gene as MNHNS and SASEGT. Cut back by 2 bases and 6 bases, the V and J ends lie 21 bases apart.